Below are 25 T cell receptor beta chains sequenced from a single sample in a study of T cell repertoires in cytomegalovirus infection. MiXCR, run by TCRdb on the reads, gives a single entry per CDR3 protein. The sample includes some 180,000 distinct CDR3 sequences, roughly 15% of them seen just once. The sample comprised CD8+ T cells from PBMCs. These receptors all come from a human donor in good health (CMV status not recorded). Some clones in this sample may be carry-over from other donors' samples.

This clonotype was recorded once. The chain couples TRBV29-1 to TRBJ2-3; D remains ambiguous. In germline, CDR1 is SQVTM, CDR2 ANQGSEA. The CDR3 is 11 amino acids. The ends were cut back, 7 bases at V and 3 bases at J, with 8 bases in the middle. The CDR3 loop is CSAPETDTQYF. CDR3 bases: TGCAGCGCCCCAGAGACAGATACGCAGTATTTT.

V gene TRBV6-2 or TRBV6-3 combines with J gene TRBJ1-4; D remains unclear. Germline V gives CDR1 MNHEY, CDR2 SVGEGT. V was trimmed by 0 bases and J by 3 bases, leaving 11 bases between them. The CDR3 has 16 residues. Here the CDR3 reads CASSYSVGNPNEKLFF. CDR3 bases: TGTGCCAGCAGTTACTCGGTGGGGAACCCTAATGAAAAACTGTTTTTT.

This clonotype was counted at least ten times. The chain employs TRBV7-2 and TRBJ1-2, with 8 bases that match TRBD1. This CDR3 is 14 amino acids long. Trimming removed 4 bases from V and 12 bases from J; junction bases left unmatched: 13. The V gene's germline CDR1 is SGHTA and CDR2 FQGNSA. The CDR3 sequence: CASSSNQGATEDTF. The CDR3 DNA reads TGTGCCAGCAGCTCCAACCAGGGGGCTACCGAGGACACCTTC. Full variable domain (rest looked up from reference TRBV7-2 and TRBJ1-2): GAGVSQSPSNKVTEKGKDVELRCDPISGHTALYWYRQSLGQGLEFLIYFQGNSAPDKSGLPSDRFSAERTGGSVSTLTIQRTQQEDSAVYLCASSSNQGATEDTFGSGTRLTVV.

V and J are TRBV12-3 or TRBV12-4 and TRBJ2-3; 9 bases align to TRBD1. The CDR3 covers 14 residues. Unmatched junction bases numbered 6, after V lost 6 bases and J lost 5 bases. The CDR3 DNA is TGTGCCAGCAGGGCCACAGGGGGCATAGATACGCAGTATTTT. Protein sequence: CASRATGGIDTQYF.

Ten or more counts support this clonotype. The rearrangement joins TRBV7-2 to TRBJ1-5; D is perhaps TRBD1 (6 bases). Germline assignment: CDR1 SGHTA and CDR2 FQGNSA. Trimming left V 2 bases short and J 1 base short, with 6 bases between. This CDR3 has 14 residues. In nucleotides, the CDR3 is TGTGCCAGCAGCTTAAGGGGGAGCAATCAGCCCCAGCATTTT. Residues: CASSLRGSNQPQHF.

This clonotype was counted at least ten times. This chain connects TRBV6-5 to TRBJ2-7; TRBD1 aligns across 7 bases. Trimming cost V 6 bases and J 2 bases; bases outside gene matches: 4. The CDR3 has 13 amino acids. Germline V lookup: CDR1 MNHEY, CDR2 SVGAGI. CDR3 nucleotide sequence: TGTGCCAGCAGCCGGGGACAGACCTACGAGCAGTACTTC. Its protein is CASSRGQTYEQYF.

This chain joins TRBV10-3 and TRBJ2-1, with TRBD2 identical over 12 bases. Germline lookup yields CDR1 ENHRY and CDR2 SYGVKD. The CDR3 runs to 14 residues. V lost 8 bases and J lost 7; bases outside the gene matches: 6. The CDR3 sequence: CAIVGTSGSNEQFF. The CDR3 DNA sequence: TGTGCCATCGTCGGGACTAGCGGGTCTAATGAGCAGTTCTTC.

This clonotype was counted between two and nine times. The chain joins TRBV7-3 to TRBJ2-1; TRBD1 matches 7 bases. The CDR3 runs 16 residues. Germline CDR1 SGHTA, CDR2 FQGTGA. The junction had 8 bases not matched to a gene; V was cut back by 4 bases and J by 2 bases. CDR3 DNA sequence: TGTGCCAGCAGCTCCAGACAGGGCCATCCCTACAATGAGCAGTTCTTC. It yields the protein CASSSRQGHPYNEQFF. Full variable domain (remainder filled in from reference TRBV7-3 and TRBJ2-1): GAGVSQTPSNKVTEKGKYVELRCDPISGHTALYWYRQSLGQGPEFLIYFQGTGAADDSGLPNDRFFAVRPEGSVSTLKIQRTERGDSAVYLCASSSRQGHPYNEQFFGPGTRLTVL.

This clonotype was observed a few times. V is TRBV11-1 and J is TRBJ2-1; TRBD1 matches 10 bases. J gave up 7 bases and V 4 bases, and 10 bases lay outside the gene matches. Germline V gene data show CDR1 as SGHAT and CDR2 as FQDESV (reference sequence). The CDR3 is 16 amino acids. CDR3 bases: TGTGCCAGCAGCTCACTCGGGACAGGGGAATGGAATGAGCAGTTCTTC. This sequence encodes CASSSLGTGEWNEQFF.

The chain uses TRBV7-2 and TRBJ2-3; 11 positions agree with TRBD2. The CDR3 consists of 15 residues. Germline V gives CDR1 SGHTA, CDR2 FQGNSA. Trimming cost V 4 bases and J 3 bases; bases outside gene matches: 3. CDR3 coding DNA: TGTGCCAGCAGCTCTAGCGGGGGGTGGACAGATACGCAGTATTTT. Translated: CASSSSGGWTDTQYF.

The chain has TRBV7-9 and TRBJ2-7; 8 nucleotides agree with TRBD1. Per the germline V gene, CDR1 is SEHNR and CDR2 is FQNEAQ (reference sequence). The CDR3 covers 13 residues. V lost 5 bases to trimming and J lost 7 bases; unmatched junction nucleotides: 7. This CDR3 is CASSPPDREEQYF. In nucleotides, the CDR3 is TGTGCCAGCAGCCCACCGGACAGGGAAGAGCAGTACTTC.

This clonotype was counted many times. The genes are TRBV12-3 or TRBV12-4 and TRBJ1-1; D gene unclear. This CDR3 has 12 amino acids. V was clipped by 5 bases and J by 3 bases, with 7 bases between them. The CDR3 loop reads CASSPGHTEAFF. The CDR3 nucleotides read TGTGCCAGCAGTCCAGGACACACTGAAGCTTTCTTT.

Only a few counts were recorded for this clonotype. J is TRBJ1-4 and V is TRBV4-2; TRBD1 is a possible D gene (5 bases). V lost 0 bases to trimming and J lost 8 bases, with 13 bases between them. CDR1 and CDR2 from the germline V gene are LGHNA and YNFKEQ. The CDR3 contains 15 residues. CDR3 in amino acids: CASSQDWGLGEKLFF. In DNA form, the CDR3 reads TGTGCCAGCAGCCAAGATTGGGGACTGGGGGAAAAACTGTTTTTT.

This clonotype has only a few counts. The CDR3: CASTEIGRVNTEAFF. The CDR3 region has the DNA TGCGCCAGCACCGAAATTGGACGCGTGAACACTGAAGCTTTCTTT. The rearrangement uses TRBV10-2 and TRBJ1-1; no firm D call. The CDR3 is 15 amino acids. V gave up 7 bases and J gave up 0 bases, with 15 bases separating them. Germline V gives CDR1 WSHSY, CDR2 SAAADI.

V is TRBV7-6 and J is TRBJ2-2; D remains ambiguous. Germline V gives CDR1 SGHVS, CDR2 FNYEAQ. The CDR3 spans 15 residues. Trimming removed 3 bases from V and 10 bases from J, with 18 bases in between. CDR3 nucleotides: TGTGCCAGCAGCTTGTCTGACCCCATGGTCGAGGAGCTGTTTTTT. Translation gives CASSLSDPMVEELFF.

This clonotype appeared many times. The V and J genes are TRBV29-1 and TRBJ2-3; 10 nucleotides agree with TRBD2. The junction had 8 bases not matched to a gene; V was cut back by 6 bases and J by 5 bases. Germline lookup yields CDR1 SQVTM and CDR2 ANQGSEA. The CDR3 has 14 amino acids. In nucleotides, the CDR3 is TGCAGCGTAGAGACTAGCGGGTTAGGAGATACGCAGTATTTT. It specifies CSVETSGLGDTQYF.

The chain carries TRBV29-1 and TRBJ1-3, with 10 bases aligning to TRBD1. The CDR3 contains 14 residues. Germline V CDR1 and CDR2: SQVTM, ANQGSEA. V lost 6 bases and J lost 2; bases outside the gene matches: 4. CDR3 DNA sequence: TGCAGCGTCTCGGGACAGGGGACTGGAAACACCATATATTTT. Protein: CSVSGQGTGNTIYF.

This clonotype was picked up a small number of times. The V call is TRBV11-2, the J call TRBJ2-5; no clear D gene. The CDR3 is 11 amino acids. From germline, CDR1 is SGHAT and CDR2 FQNNGV. V lost 5 bases, J lost 6 bases, and 7 bases lay in between. The CDR3 bases are TGTGCCAGCAGCCCCCGAAAGACCCAGTACTTC. The encoded protein is CASSPRKTQYF. Based on the CDR3 plus reference TRBV11-2 and TRBJ2-5, the full variable domain is EAGVAQSPRYKIIEKRQSVAFWCNPISGHATLYWYQQILGQGPKLLIQFQNNGVVDDSQLPKDRFSAERLKGVDSTLKIQPAKLEDSAVYLCASSPRKTQYFGPGTRLLVL.

This chain joins TRBV29-1 and TRBJ2-2; D not resolved. This CDR3 comprises 16 residues. CDR1 and CDR2 (germline): SQVTM, ANQGSEA. The V and J ends lost 5 bases and 5 bases respectively, with 21 bases between them. The CDR3 is CSVMRGPLEWTGELFF. The CDR3 DNA sequence: TGCAGCGTTATGCGAGGCCCCCTTGAATGGACCGGGGAGCTGTTTTTT.

The genes are TRBV6-6 and TRBJ1-6, with 9 bases identical to TRBD1. Germline assignment: CDR1 MNHNY and CDR2 SVGAGI (reference sequence). Trimming took 2 bases from V and 8 from J; bases not matched to a gene: 4. The CDR3 runs to 15 residues. Here the CDR3 DNA reads TGTGCCAGCAGTTACGGACAGGGGAGGGATTCACCCCTCCACTTT. It yields the protein CASSYGQGRDSPLHF.

V is TRBV9 and J is TRBJ1-5, with TRBD1 identical over 7 bases. The germline CDR1 and CDR2 sequences are SGDLS and YYNGEE. This CDR3 spans 15 amino acids. Unmatched junction bases numbered 5, after V lost 2 bases and J lost 3 bases. This CDR3 is CASSVGGGDNQPQHF. The CDR3, as DNA: TGTGCCAGCAGCGTCGGAGGGGGCGACAATCAGCCCCAGCATTTT.

This clonotype came up a few times. Here the CDR3 DNA reads TGCAGCGTTGAAGTTCCTTGGGGGCGCGGGGGCTACACCTTC. Its protein is CSVEVPWGRGGYTF. The chain is built from TRBV29-1 and TRBJ1-2; D perhaps matches TRBD1 (6 bases). The CDR3 contains 14 residues. Trimming removed 1 base at V and 8 bases at J, with 17 bases between. Germline-derived CDR1 and CDR2 are SQVTM and ANQGSEA.

This chain joins TRBV28 and TRBJ1-2; D perhaps matches TRBD1 (6 bases). Trimming removed 4 bases at V and 4 bases at J, with 13 bases between. This CDR3 region has 14 residues. Germline V gene lookup returns CDR1 MDHEN and CDR2 SYDVKM. CDR3 region: CASSWDIRGYGYTF. CDR3 coding DNA: TGTGCCAGCAGTTGGGACATAAGGGGCTATGGCTACACCTTC.

V gene TRBV12-3 or TRBV12-4 combines with J gene TRBJ2-5; no firm D call. Trimming shortened V by 5 bases and J by 4 bases, and 11 bases separated the two germline ends. The CDR3 spans 13 residues. This CDR3 is CASSKGSAETQYF. CDR3 in DNA: TGTGCCAGCAGTAAGGGAAGTGCAGAGACCCAGTACTTC.

There are a few counts of this clonotype. CDR3: CASSYGAGMVDEQFF. Written as DNA, the CDR3 is TGTGCCAGCAGTTACGGGGCAGGGATGGTTGATGAGCAGTTCTTC. V gene TRBV6-6 combines with J gene TRBJ2-1; D may be TRBD1 (5 bases). V was shortened by 2 bases and J by 8 bases, with 16 bases between the two germline ends. Per the germline V gene, CDR1 is MNHNY and CDR2 is SVGAGI (reference sequence). The CDR3 spans 15 residues.